These T cell receptor beta chains were read from a single sample in a study of regulatory T cells in long-lasting Graves disease. TCRdb reprocessed the multiplex PCR reads with MiXCR, giving one entry per CDR3 protein. Here the sample spans around 500,000 distinct CDR3 sequences, about 14% being singletons. These data also featured in a second study, about T cells in Graves' hyperthyroidism and ophthalmopathy.

The sample was peripheral blood mononuclear cells (PBMCs), taken at new diagnosis, from a patient treated with antithyroid drugs. The receptors here all came from a young man with Graves disease. Both conserved end residues are part of each CDR3. The order of the fields is CDR3 length, D gene, clone size, V gene, J gene, CDR3 DNA, CDR3 protein. D genes are given only for firm matches. Not every row has a clone size; where given, it reads once, few, many or a size class.

13	NA	NA	TRBV6-2/TRBV6-3	TRBJ1-1	TGTGCCAGCAGTTGGGGGTGGAACACTGAAGCTTTCTTT	CASSWGWNTEAFF
15	NA	many	TRBV12-3/TRBV12-4	TRBJ1-5	TGTGCCAGCAGTCCCCATAGGGCAGGGGATCAGCCCCAGCATTTT	CASSPHRAGDQPQHF
20	TRBD2	few	TRBV6-1	TRBJ2-3	TGTGCCAGCAAGAGCAGAAGGACCCGGACTAGCGGGAGGAACACAGATACGCAGTATTTT	CASKSRRTRTSGRNTDTQYF
16	NA	NA	TRBV7-6	TRBJ2-1	TGTGCCAGCACCTCCCCGTGGGGGGAGTTCGCCAATGAGCAGTTCTTC	CASTSPWGEFANEQFF
17	TRBD1	many	TRBV3-1	TRBJ1-1	TGTGCCAGCAGCCAGAACAGGGGGCGCCCGATGAACACTGAAGCTTTCTTT	CASSQNRGRPMNTEAFF
14	TRBD2	many	TRBV20-1	TRBJ2-5	TGCAGTGCGTCGCCGGGAGGTAGGATGGAGACCCAGTACTTC	CSASPGGRMETQYF
14	NA	many	TRBV7-8	TRBJ2-5	TGTGCCAGCAGCTGGAGAAAGGACGGAGAGACCCAGTACTTC	CASSWRKDGETQYF
14	NA	many	TRBV27	TRBJ1-1	TGTGCCAGCAGTTCCCCTCTGAGGAACACTGAAGCTTTCTTT	CASSSPLRNTEAFF
17	TRBD1	many	TRBV30	TRBJ2-4	TGTGCCTGGGGTCTCGACAGGGTCCGGGATGCCAAAAACATTCAGTACTTC	CAWGLDRVRDAKNIQYF
15	NA	few	TRBV11-3	TRBJ2-3	TGTGCCAGCAGCCTGAGTCGAGGGATGGGAGATACGCAGTATTTT	CASSLSRGMGDTQYF
18	NA	few	TRBV7-6	TRBJ1-5	TGTGCCAGCAGCCCAAAGGGCCCGGGGGTTGCTGGCAATCAGCTCCAGCATTTT	CASSPKGPGVAGNQLQHF
14	TRBD1	many	TRBV9	TRBJ2-7	TGTGCCAGCAGCGTTTGGGACAGCTCCTACGAGCAGTACTTC	CASSVWDSSYEQYF
15	TRBD2	few	TRBV4-1	TRBJ2-5	TGCGCCAGCAGCCAACCCGGGACTAGAAAAGAGACCCAGTACTTC	CASSQPGTRKETQYF
16	TRBD1	NA	TRBV7-9	TRBJ2-3	TGTGCCAGCAGCTTATCGATTAGGGGGCTACTAGATACGCAGTATTTT	CASSLSIRGLLDTQYF
13	TRBD2	many	TRBV7-2	TRBJ2-7	TGTGCCAGCAGCTTGGCCGGGAGGCACGAGCAGTACTTC	CASSLAGRHEQYF
12	NA	NA	TRBV3-1	TRBJ1-1	TGTGCCAGCAGCCTAGCCGGGGTTGAAGCTTTCTTT	CASSLAGVEAFF
12	NA	many	TRBV29-1	TRBJ2-5	TGCAGCGTTGGTAACTCGGGGGAGACCCAGTACTTC	CSVGNSGETQYF
15	NA	many	TRBV12-3/TRBV12-4	TRBJ2-3	TGTGCCAGCAGTCCGTTAGGTCTGGAGGCAAATACGCAGTATTTT	CASSPLGLEANTQYF
14	NA	many	TRBV7-2	TRBJ1-2	TGTGCCAGCAGCTTTCCCCCTTCAAACTATGGCTACACCTTC	CASSFPPSNYGYTF
14	NA	many	TRBV2	TRBJ1-4	TGTGCCACCTTCGAGGATGGCGGTTATGAAAAACTGTTTTTT	CATFEDGGYEKLFF
15	TRBD2	NA	TRBV2	TRBJ2-3	TGTGCCAGCAGTTCTAGCGGGAGGAGAGCAGATACGCAGTATTTT	CASSSSGRRADTQYF
12	NA	NA	TRBV25-1	TRBJ2-7	TGTGCCAGCAGGGACACCTCTACAGGGCAGTACTTC	CASRDTSTGQYF
15	TRBD2	many	TRBV29-1	TRBJ2-7	TGCAGCGTTGTTCGGACTAGCGGGAGCCCCTACGAGCAGTACTTC	CSVVRTSGSPYEQYF
15	TRBD1	NA	TRBV2	TRBJ1-6	TGTGCCAGCAGGACAGACAGGGGGACGAATTCACCCCTCCACTTT	CASRTDRGTNSPLHF